The 23 T cell receptor beta chains below were found in one sample sequenced in a study of blood T cell repertoires in COVID-19. Profiled with immunoSEQ multiplex PCR; TCRdb holds only in-frame clones, not every one. The sample has around 220,000 clones; approximately 84% are singletons. Sequences were obtained from peripheral blood. Receptors were obtained from a man aged 50-60 years with acute or convalescent COVID-19.

This chain uses TRBV5-1 with TRBJ2-7; weak D call: TRBD1 (5 bases). CDR3 length: 14 amino acids. Germline V CDR1 and CDR2: SGHRS, YFSETQ. Trimming took 6 bases from V and 2 from J, leaving 15 bases between them. The CDR3 spells CASTPDSTAYEQYF. The CDR3 DNA reads TGCGCCAGCACCCCTGACAGCACCGCCTACGAGCAGTACTTC.

The rearrangement uses TRBV6-4 and TRBJ1-2; possibly TRBD1 for D (6 bases). CDR1 MRHNA and CDR2 SNTAGT come from the germline V gene. The V end lost 6 bases, the J end lost 5 bases, and 13 bases lay between the germline ends. This CDR3 region has 13 residues. The CDR3 region is CASSPGTLYGYTF. The CDR3 bases are TGTGCCAGCAGCCCCGGGACACTGTATGGCTACACCTTC.

This clone was recorded once. Relative to the germline gene, one junction end is altered; a read error may explain this. This chain links TRBV6-1 with TRBJ1-2, with D possibly being TRBD1 (6 bases). The CDR3 totals 17 residues. Looked up from germline, CDR1 is MNHNS and CDR2 is SASEGT. The CDR3 nucleotides are TGTGCCAGCAGGGAAGGGGTGACAGGTATTGAAAGAAGGGGCTACACCTTC. It codes for CASREGVTGIERRGYTF.

This sequence joins TRBV2 and TRBJ1-1; no clear D gene. CDR1 SNHLY and CDR2 FYNNEI come from the germline V gene. This CDR3 has 13 amino acids. V was pared by 7 bases and J by 0 bases, with 9 bases between. The CDR3 DNA follows: TGTGCCAGCATGGAGATAATGAACACTGAAGCTTTCTTT. It translates to CASMEIMNTEAFF.

In its sample, this clone was seen a few times. The V call is TRBV19, the J call TRBJ1-5, with D unresolved. Germline V gene lookup returns CDR1 LNHDA and CDR2 SQIVND (reference sequence). This CDR3 has 16 amino acids. Trimming left V 6 bases short and J 3 bases short, with 18 bases between. CDR3 sequence reads: CASSFRTWENNQPQHF. In DNA form, the CDR3 reads TGTGCCAGTAGCTTTCGTACCTGGGAGAACAATCAGCCCCAGCATTTT.

A single count supports this clone. This chain joins TRBV7-6 and TRBJ2-1; TRBD1 agrees at 7 bases. Germline loops: CDR1 SGHVS, CDR2 FNYEAQ. This CDR3 region has 15 residues. V shed 3 bases, J shed 9 bases, and the junction held 11 bases outside the gene matches. CDR3 nucleotides: TGTGCCAGCAGCTTCGGGGACAGAAGGTCCAGTGAGCAGTTCTTC. Its translation is CASSFGDRRSSEQFF.

The chain uses TRBV6-6 and TRBJ1-5, with D uncertain. This CDR3 comprises 14 residues. Trimming removed 2 bases at V and 2 bases at J, with 7 bases between. Germline assignment: CDR1 MNHNY and CDR2 SVGAGI (reference sequence). The CDR3 bases are TGTGCCAGCAGTTACCGGGAAGGCAATCAGCCCCAGCATTTT. The encoded protein is CASSYREGNQPQHF.

The chain recombines TRBV2 with TRBJ2-3; TRBD1 matches at 10 bases. CDR3 length: 14 amino acids. Germline V lookup: CDR1 SNHLY, CDR2 FYNNEI. The V and J ends lost 6 bases and 4 bases, in that order; junction bases with no gene match: 4. CDR3 in amino acids: CASSGQGVADTQYF. In DNA form, the CDR3 reads TGTGCCAGCAGCGGACAGGGGGTTGCAGATACGCAGTATTTT.

V gene TRBV3-1 (or the pseudogene TRBV3-2) combines with J gene TRBJ2-2; no clear D gene. CDR1 and CDR2 (germline): LGHDT, YNNKEL (reference sequence). This CDR3 contains 14 residues. The ends were cut back, 1 base at V and 6 bases at J, with 9 bases in the middle. The CDR3 region has the DNA TGTGCCAGCAGCCAAGCGAGGAGCTCCGGGGAGCTGTTTTTT. The encoded protein is CASSQARSSGELFF.

This clone has a handful of counts. This rearrangement joins TRBV7-9 to TRBJ2-2, with TRBD2 matching over 9 bases. V lost 1 base, J lost 2 bases, and 2 bases stayed unmatched. Germline assignment: CDR1 SEHNR and CDR2 FQNEAQ (reference sequence). The CDR3 is 16 residues long. The CDR3 sequence: CASSLGLAANTGELFF. The CDR3 DNA sequence: TGTGCCAGCAGCTTAGGACTAGCGGCAAACACCGGGGAGCTGTTTTTT. Filled out from reference TRBV7-9 and TRBJ2-2, the complete variable domain reads DTGVSQNPRHKITKRGQNVTFRCDPISEHNRLYWYRQTLGQGPEFLTYFQNEAQLEKSRLLSDRFSAERPKGSFSTLEIQRTEQGDSAMYLCASSLGLAANTGELFFGEGSRLTVL.

The V gene is TRBV6-1, the J gene TRBJ2-5; D gene uncertain. The CDR3 runs to 14 residues. The V end was cut by 3 bases, the J end by 0 bases, with 8 bases between. From germline, CDR1 is MNHNS and CDR2 SASEGT. CDR3 DNA: TGTGCCAGCAGTGAGGCAGGTAACCAAGAGACCCAGTACTTC. Amino acid sequence: CASSEAGNQETQYF.

The gene calls are TRBV6-4 and TRBJ2-1; D unclear. V was pared by 4 bases and J by 6 bases, with 13 bases between. The CDR3 runs to 14 residues. Germline CDR1 and CDR2: MRHNA and SNTAGT. The chain's CDR3 is CASSVVYPPNEQFF. CDR3 in DNA: TGTGCCAGCAGTGTAGTATACCCCCCCAATGAGCAGTTCTTC.

The rearrangement uses TRBV10-3 and TRBJ1-6; 9 bases fit TRBD1. Germline CDR1 ENHRY, CDR2 SYGVKD. The CDR3 has 18 amino acids. With 0 bases clipped from V and 9 bases from J, the junction kept 12 bases outside the gene matches. DNA for the CDR3: TGTGCCATCAGTGAGTCGGGACAGGGCAGTAGTTTCGGTTCACCCCTCCACTTT. It encodes CAISESGQGSSFGSPLHF.

The chain joins TRBV18 to TRBJ1-2; the D gene is possibly TRBD1 (6 bases). The CDR3 is 15 residues long. Germline V CDR1 and CDR2: KGHSH, LQKENI. The ends were cut back, 3 bases at V and 2 bases at J, with 13 bases in the middle. This chain's CDR3 is CASSPSGRGNYGYTF. The CDR3 bases are TGTGCCAGCTCACCGTCGGGCAGGGGAAACTATGGCTACACCTTC.

This chain connects TRBV18 to TRBJ1-5; tentatively, D is TRBD1 (6 bases). CDR3 length equals 16 residues. V was trimmed by 3 bases and J by 5 bases, leaving 17 bases between them. Germline CDR1 and CDR2: KGHSH and LQKENI. For the CDR3, the DNA is TGTGCCAGCTCACCCCCAGAGGCCAGGGGTTATCAGCCCCAGCATTTT. This translates into CASSPPEARGYQPQHF.

The CDR3 nucleotides read TGTGCCAGCGCGGGACAGGCCAATCAGCCCCAGCATTTT. Translating gives CASAGQANQPQHF. The chain carries TRBV2 and TRBJ1-5, with 8 bases identical to TRBD1. The V and J ends lost 8 bases and 3 bases, in that order; junction bases with no gene match: 3. CDR3 length: 13 residues. CDR1 is SNHLY, CDR2 FYNNEI, per germline.

The V call is TRBV5-1, the J call TRBJ2-5, with 12 bases aligning to TRBD2. V lost 6 bases and J lost 5; bases outside the gene matches: 5. CDR1 and CDR2 (germline): SGHRS, YFSETQ. CDR3 length: 14 residues. CDR3 sequence (DNA): TGCGCCAGCACGGGGACTAGCGGGCTTGAGACCCAGTACTTC. Translating gives CASTGTSGLETQYF.

Relative to its sample, this clone is medium-sized (0.01 to 0.1%). The rearrangement links TRBV27 to TRBJ2-6; TRBD1 might be the D (5 bases). V gave up 7 bases and J gave up 2 bases, with 24 bases separating them. The CDR3 has 19 residues. CDR1 MNHEY and CDR2 SMNVEV come from the germline V gene (reference sequence). The CDR3 DNA is TGTGCCAGCACAGGGTCAAAAGTCCTTGGTTACACTGGGGCCAACGTCCTGACTTTC. This encodes CASTGSKVLGYTGANVLTF.

The chain combines TRBV6-4 with TRBJ2-1; 10 bases fit TRBD2. The germline V gene has CDR1 MRHNA and CDR2 SNTAGT. CDR3 length: 15 amino acids. Trimming took 5 bases from V and 8 from J; bases not matched to a gene: 9. The chain's CDR3 is CASSSIAGGWDEQFF. DNA for the CDR3: TGTGCCAGCAGTTCGATAGCGGGGGGTTGGGATGAGCAGTTCTTC.

The rearrangement uses TRBV5-1 and TRBJ2-1, with D possibly matching TRBD2 (6 bases). V was cut by 3 bases and J by 0 bases, with 13 bases left in between. Germline CDR1 and CDR2: SGHRS and YFSETQ. The CDR3 runs 16 residues. CDR3 sequence reads: CASSSGLANSYNEQFF. DNA of the CDR3: TGCGCCAGCAGCTCGGGACTCGCCAACTCCTACAATGAGCAGTTCTTC. The full variable domain, its missing parts supplied by reference TRBV5-1 and TRBJ2-1, is KAGVTQTPRYLIKTRGQQVTLSCSPISGHRSVSWYQQTPGQGLQFLFEYFSETQRNKGNFPGRFSGRQFSNSRSEMNVSTLELGDSALYLCASSSGLANSYNEQFFGPGTRLTVL.

The genes are TRBV6-5 and TRBJ2-5; 10 positions agree with TRBD2. Germline V gene lookup returns CDR1 MNHEY and CDR2 SVGAGI. The CDR3 has 15 residues. V was clipped by 6 bases and J by 5 bases; unmatched bases: 9. CDR3 nucleotides: TGTGCCAGCAGGGCTAGCGGGGGACGAACGGAGACCCAGTACTTC. This encodes CASRASGGRTETQYF.

J is TRBJ1-1 and V is TRBV4-1; no reliable D call. Trimming shortened V by 5 bases and J by 5 bases, and 18 bases separated the two germline ends. The germline gives CDR1 MGHRA, CDR2 YSYEKL. The CDR3 has 15 residues. CDR3 in amino acids: CASSLSRGQWTEAFF. The CDR3 nucleotides are TGCGCCAGCAGCTTAAGCCGGGGTCAGTGGACTGAAGCTTTCTTT.

The chain combines TRBV20-1 with TRBJ1-2; 7 bases are shared with TRBD1. Germline CDR1 and CDR2: DFQATT and SNEGSKA (reference sequence). J was trimmed by 4 bases and V by 3 bases; bases with no gene match: 5. There are 13 residues in the CDR3. CDR3 sequence: CSASHRGLYGYTF. The CDR3 coding sequence is TGCAGTGCTAGTCACAGGGGCCTCTATGGCTACACCTTC.